This TCR beta chain was sequenced for a study of cytomegalovirus exposure and HLA in healthy donors. About the study: Earlier, 100 million to 130 million unique TCR beta sequences were recovered from about 200 million T cells by an analysis. Study-wide results and limits: A cluster of highly shared sequence variants was likely a sequencing artifact. One variant, a missense change in DCLRE1C, was linked in a later analysis to TCR beta V- and J-gene trimming.

Primers: 60 Vbeta forward and 13 Jbeta reverse. Only in-frame clones appear in the TCRdb table, and some are missing; sequencing was by immunoSEQ multiplex PCR. Of roughly 120,000 clones listed, roughly 88% were seen once; the top ten hold 2.5% to 3%. This clone came up a few times. Its antigen is currently unknown. V dropped 4 bases and J dropped 8; count of bases not matched to a gene: 10. Germline V gives CDR1 SGHKS, CDR2 YYEKEE (reference sequence). The CDR3 loop spans 15 amino acids. The chain couples TRBV5-5 to TRBJ1-1; TRBD1 matches at 11 bases. The sequencing sample was made of PBMCs. The clonotype was recovered from a woman between 18 and 29 years old in good health and CMV-seropositive. The CDR3 DNA reads TGTGCCAGCAGCCGGCAACCGGGACAGGGGGAAGAAGCTTTCTTT. Protein sequence: CASSRQPGQGEEAFF.